These 15 T cell receptor beta chains came from one sample sequenced in a study of technical replicates of blood from several donors (dated by TCRdb to about 2017). To prepare the library, the immunoSEQ multiplex PCR assay was applied. In its TCRdb copy, this immuneACCESS table keeps in-frame sequences only and misses some clones. Where compared with another copy, unresolved V genes explain less than half of these, and the others have no known cause. The sample table contains tens of thousands of clones; only one count was recorded for 85% to 95% of them. The ten largest make up approximately 4% of the sample. What was sequenced was PBMCs. All receptors derive from a human donor in good health. Some clones in this sample may be carry-over from other donors' samples.

CDR3 DNA sequence: TGTGCCAGCAAGTCCCCAGGGGTCGGGGAGCAGTACTTC. It specifies CASKSPGVGEQYF. V usage is TRBV25-1 and J usage is TRBJ2-7; weak D call: TRBD1 (6 bases). Per the germline V gene, CDR1 is MGHDK and CDR2 is SYGVNS. Trimming took off 7 bases at V and 7 bases at J, with 17 bases between the two ends. The CDR3 extends over 13 amino acids.

The chain uses TRBV18 and TRBJ1-2, with D possibly matching TRBD1 (5 bases). V was shortened by 1 base and J by 7 bases, with 10 bases between the two germline ends. The CDR3 totals 13 residues. CDR1 and CDR2 from the germline V gene are KGHSH and LQKENI. Written as DNA, the CDR3 is TGTGCCAGCTCACCACAGGGGAACCTTGGCTACACCTTC. It translates to CASSPQGNLGYTF.

This rearrangement joins TRBV5-1 to TRBJ2-1, with a weak D call TRBD2 (5 bases). CDR1 SGHRS and CDR2 YFSETQ come from the germline V gene. The CDR3 runs 14 residues. Deletions cut 4 bases from V and 3 bases from J, with 11 bases between. CDR3 sequence reads: CASSMSGGYNEQFF. In DNA, the CDR3 is TGCGCCAGCAGCATGAGCGGCGGCTACAATGAGCAGTTCTTC.

This chain links TRBV27 with TRBJ2-3; 8 nucleotides match TRBD2. This CDR3 comprises 16 residues. The germline gives CDR1 MNHEY, CDR2 SMNVEV (reference sequence). V was pared by 4 bases and J by 3 bases, with 9 bases of the junction left unmatched. The CDR3 sequence is CASSYLAGGGTDTQYF. The CDR3 DNA follows: TGTGCCAGCAGTTACCTAGCTGGCGGGGGGACAGATACGCAGTATTTT.

V gene TRBV9 combines with J gene TRBJ2-5, with 11 bases aligning to TRBD2. Losses at the gene ends were 0 bases for V and 7 bases for J; bases not matched to a gene: 11. The CDR3 runs to 17 residues. The germline gives CDR1 SGDLS, CDR2 YYNGEE. CDR3 in amino acids: CASSVGGSGGAKGTQYF. The CDR3 nucleotides are TGTGCCAGCAGCGTAGGGGGTAGCGGGGGGGCCAAGGGGACCCAGTACTTC.

This clone occurred once. This chain joins TRBV5-1 and TRBJ1-1; D is perhaps TRBD1 (6 bases). Trimming left V 4 bases short and J 0 bases short, with 19 bases between. This CDR3 spans 17 amino acids. Per germline, CDR1 SGHRS and CDR2 YFSETQ. The CDR3 region has the DNA TGCGCCAGCAGCCCGGGGGAGGGGGGGAAGTTGAACACTGAAGCTTTCTTT. This gives the protein CASSPGEGGKLNTEAFF.

The V call is TRBV25-1, the J call TRBJ2-1, with D possibly matching TRBD2 (5 bases). Trimming shortened V by 1 base and J by 0 bases, and 13 bases separated the two germline ends. Looked up from germline, CDR1 is MGHDK and CDR2 is SYGVNS. The CDR3 totals 17 residues. DNA for the CDR3: TGTGCCAGCAGTGAATTTAAGCGGCTAAGCTCCTACAATGAGCAGTTCTTC. Its translation is CASSEFKRLSSYNEQFF.

The J gene is TRBJ2-3, the V gene TRBV9; D perhaps matches TRBD1 (6 bases). Deletions cut 0 bases from V and 2 bases from J, with 13 bases between. The V gene's germline CDR1 is SGDLS and CDR2 YYNGEE. The CDR3 runs 16 residues. The DNA of the CDR3 is TGTGCCAGCAGCGTAGAACAGGGCTCTATCACAGATACGCAGTATTTT. Protein: CASSVEQGSITDTQYF.

The CDR3 DNA reads as TGTGCCAGCAGCCGACGGGAGCAGGATGAAAAACTGTTTTTT. Residues: CASSRREQDEKLFF. The rearrangement joins TRBV6-5 to TRBJ1-4; D not certain. The V gene's germline CDR1 is MNHEY and CDR2 SVGAGI. The CDR3 covers 14 residues. Trimming took 6 bases from V and 6 from J, leaving 14 bases between them.

This sequence joins TRBV4-1 and TRBJ2-1, with 9 positions matching TRBD2. The V gene's germline CDR1 is MGHRA and CDR2 YSYEKL. J lost 4 bases, V lost 3 bases, and 4 bases had no gene match. The CDR3 covers 15 residues. The CDR3 region has the DNA TGCGCCAGCAGCCAGATAGCGGGGGTTTACAATGAGCAGTTCTTC. Translating gives CASSQIAGVYNEQFF.

The chain couples TRBV19 to TRBJ2-1, with D perhaps TRBD2 (5 bases). Germline loops: CDR1 LNHDA, CDR2 SQIVND (reference sequence). Trimming stripped 7 bases from V and 5 bases from J, with 18 bases between. This CDR3 region has 15 residues. Here the CDR3 reads CASKTRVDTNNEQFF. Written as DNA, the CDR3 is TGTGCCAGTAAAACTAGAGTAGATACAAACAATGAGCAGTTCTTC.

The chain joins TRBV7-9 to TRBJ2-7; 8 bases fit TRBD1. The germline V gene has CDR1 SEHNR and CDR2 FQNEAQ (reference sequence). With 4 bases clipped from V and 2 bases from J, the junction kept 4 bases outside the gene matches. CDR3 size: 14 residues. CDR3 DNA: TGTGCCAGCAGCTGGGACAGGACACCCTACGAGCAGTACTTC. It codes for CASSWDRTPYEQYF. Together with reference TRBV7-9 and TRBJ2-7, the CDR3 gives the full variable domain: DTGVSQNPRHKITKRGQNVTFRCDPISEHNRLYWYRQTLGQGPEFLTYFQNEAQLEKSRLLSDRFSAERPKGSFSTLEIQRTEQGDSAMYLCASSWDRTPYEQYFGPGTRLTVT.

V gene TRBV2 combines with J gene TRBJ2-2; the D gene is possibly TRBD2 (5 bases). The germline V and J ends were trimmed by 4 bases and 1 base, with 10 bases remaining between them. Per the germline V gene, CDR1 is SNHLY and CDR2 is FYNNEI. The CDR3 is 15 residues long. In DNA, the CDR3 is TGTGCCAGCAGTGTCGAGGGTCTGAACACCGGGGAGCTGTTTTTT. This translates into CASSVEGLNTGELFF.

The J gene is TRBJ2-3, the V gene TRBV5-1, with D possibly TRBD2 on 5 matching bases. Trimming removed 0 bases at V and 4 bases at J, with 12 bases between. CDR1 is SGHRS, CDR2 YFSETQ, per germline. The CDR3 loop spans 15 amino acids. The CDR3 protein is CASSLEGLRADTQYF. Here the CDR3 DNA reads TGCGCCAGCAGCTTGGAAGGGCTGCGGGCAGATACGCAGTATTTT.

The chain links TRBV7-9 to TRBJ2-7, with TRBD1 identical over 7 bases. The germline V gene encodes CDR1 SEHNR and CDR2 FQNEAQ (reference sequence). V gave up 4 bases and J gave up 2 bases; unmatched junction bases: 8. This CDR3 is built from 15 residues. The CDR3 bases are TGTGCCAGCAGCTCCGCACAGGGGACCACCTACGAGCAGTACTTC. Encoded protein: CASSSAQGTTYEQYF.